The clone carrying this TCR beta chain was counted only a few times. Its antigen is currently unknown. Unique molecular identifiers tagged the TCR beta cDNA libraries. From the PCR reads, TCRdb called clonotypes with MiXCR, one entry per CDR3 protein. The profile covers 350,000 to 500,000 distinct CDR3 sequences, with 39% appearing a single time and approximately 7.6% taken by the ten largest. This record comes from a study of post-analysis software for immune sequencing data. Study-wide context: Courses of disease covered relapsing-remitting, secondary progressive and progressive-relapsing multiple sclerosis. General study findings and limits: The five TRBV segments detected at higher frequency in patients than in controls included TRBV5-6, TRBV5-1 and TRBV20-1.

The CDR3 runs 14 residues. CDR1 SEHNR and CDR2 FQNEAQ come from the germline V gene (reference sequence). The J segment lost 5 bases and the V segment lost 5 bases, leaving 8 bases of the junction unmatched. This receptor was obtained from a girl aged 2-10 years with multiple sclerosis. The gene calls are TRBV7-9 and TRBJ2-5; 7 bases are a match to TRBD1. Sequenced sample: blood. As DNA, the CDR3 is TGTGCCAGCAGCCCTGGACAGGTGTTTGAGACCCAGTACTTC. Protein product: CASSPGQVFETQYF. Full variable domain (remainder filled in from reference TRBV7-9 and TRBJ2-5): DTGVSQNPRHKITKRGQNVTFRCDPISEHNRLYWYRQTLGQGPEFLTYFQNEAQLEKSRLLSDRFSAERPKGSFSTLEIQRTEQGDSAMYLCASSPGQVFETQYFGPGTRLLVL.